One and the same sample provided the 2 T cell receptor beta chains below, sequenced in a study of Ad26.COV2.S vaccination and SARS-CoV-2 variants. Treatment described: 15 to 20 received Ad26.COV2.S at low or high dose, single or two shots; roughly 5 received placebo; per-sample allocation not given. Specimen acquisition occurred on day 63 following the initial vaccine or placebo injection. Repertoires were generated with immunoSEQ multiplex PCR, while TCRdb's copy carries only in-frame clones and drops some. The sample includes 430,000 or so clones, 80% to 95% seen only once; the top ten take about 12%. Sequenced material: peripheral blood, taken in a trial of Ad26.COV2.S vaccine versus placebo. These receptors were collected from a person aged 18-60 years who received the Ad26.COV2.S COVID-19 vaccine or a placebo.

J is TRBJ2-7 and V is TRBV6-5; 10 nucleotides line up with TRBD1. The CDR3 sequence is 15 residues long. V gave up 6 bases and J gave up 2 bases; unmatched junction bases: 7. The germline gives CDR1 MNHEY, CDR2 SVGAGI. For the CDR3, the DNA is TGTGCCAGCAGGACACCGGGACAGGGGACCTACGAGCAGTACTTC. Translation: CASRTPGQGTYEQYF.

The J gene is TRBJ2-1, the V gene TRBV28, with 8 bases lining up with TRBD2. This CDR3 region has 14 residues. After removal of 6 bases from V and 10 bases from J, the junction contained 11 bases not matched to a gene. CDR1 and CDR2 (germline): MDHEN, SYDVKM. CDR3 DNA sequence: TGTGCCAGCAGCAAACTAGCGGAAGGAGGGGAGCAGTTCTTC. Amino acid sequence: CASSKLAEGGEQFF.